These T cell receptor beta chains were read from a single sample in a study of T cell responses to AZD1222 COVID-19 vaccine. Assay used: immunoSEQ multiplex PCR; TCRdb lists only in-frame clones, some missing. The sample contains 180,000 or so clones, about 88% of which appear only once. Material: peripheral blood, obtained 28 days after the second AZD1222 dose. These receptors all stem from an adult who received the AZD1222 COVID-19 vaccine. Each CDR3 is given with its conserved first and last residue. A D gene is named only where the DNA matches it firmly. Rows may omit the clone size; those that give it use once, few, many or a size class.

V gene	J gene	D gene	clone size	CDR3 protein	CDR3 DNA
TRBV28	TRBJ2-4	NA	NA	CASSDVAQGGNIQYF	TGTGCCAGCAGCGACGTCGCCCAGGGGGGAAACATTCAGTACTTC
TRBV3-1/TRBV3-2	TRBJ2-3	NA	NA	CASSLTDTQYF	TGTGCCAGCAGCCTCACAGATACGCAGTATTTT
TRBV10-1	TRBJ2-5	TRBD2	NA	CASRGSGRETQYF	TGCGCCAGCCGAGGAAGCGGGAGAGAGACCCAGTACTTC
TRBV9	TRBJ2-3	NA	NA	CASSVEPGVVTDTQYF	TGTGCCAGCAGCGTAGAACCGGGAGTAGTTACAGATACGCAGTATTTT
TRBV5-1	TRBJ2-7	NA	NA	CASSQKGTYEQYF	TGCGCCAGCAGCCAGAAGGGCACCTACGAGCAGTACTTC
TRBV19	TRBJ2-1	TRBD2	NA	CASSGGVSGRKGEQFF	TGTGCCAGTAGCGGAGGCGTTAGCGGGAGGAAAGGTGAGCAGTTCTTC
TRBV5-1	TRBJ2-5	TRBD2	NA	CASRVTGGETQYF	TGCGCCAGCAGGGTCACGGGGGGAGAGACCCAGTACTTC
TRBV2	TRBJ1-6	NA	NA	CASSELQGLNSPLHF	TGTGCCAGCAGTGAACTTCAGGGGTTAAATTCACCCCTCCACTTT
TRBV6-2/TRBV6-3	TRBJ2-7	NA	few	CASSYGTPYEQYF	TGTGCCAGCAGTTATGGGACGCCCTACGAGCAGTACTTC
TRBV6-5	TRBJ2-7	TRBD2	NA	CASSYGTSGSYEQYF	TGTGCCAGCAGTTACGGGACTAGCGGGAGTTACGAGCAGTACTTC
TRBV4-3	TRBJ1-6	NA	NA	CASSRRLFDSPLHF	TGCGCCAGCAGCCGAAGGCTCTTTGATTCACCCCTCCACTTT
TRBV4-3	TRBJ1-4	NA	NA	CASSQALVEKLFF	TGCGCCAGCAGCCAAGCCCTAGTGGAAAAACTGTTTTTT
TRBV9	TRBJ2-1	NA	NA	CASSLNSGGYNEQFF	TGTGCCAGCAGCCTAAATAGCGGAGGATACAATGAGCAGTTCTTC
TRBV6-5	TRBJ2-7	NA	NA	CASTPQGVAYEQYF	TGTGCCAGCACCCCACAGGGCGTTGCCTACGAGCAGTACTTC
TRBV30	TRBJ1-4	NA	once	CAWSVRTKLFF	TGTGCCTGGAGTGTAAGGACAAAACTGTTTTTT
TRBV5-8	TRBJ2-5	TRBD2	few	CASSLDLGGETQYF	TGTGCCAGCAGCTTGGATCTGGGAGGGGAGACCCAGTACTTC
TRBV4-2	TRBJ1-2	TRBD1	few	CASSQTGTGRDGYTF	TGTGCCAGCAGCCAAACCGGGACAGGGAGAGATGGCTACACCTTC
TRBV29-1	TRBJ2-1	TRBD1	NA	CSVTGTGRGNEQFF	TGCAGCGTTACCGGGACAGGGCGAGGAAATGAGCAGTTCTTC
TRBV19	TRBJ2-3	TRBD2	NA	CASSREAAGGDYRDTDTQYF	TGTGCCAGTAGTCGGGAGGCAGCGGGAGGGGATTATCGGGACACAGATACGCAGTATTTT
TRBV7-9	TRBJ2-2	NA	NA	CASSLLDTGELFF	TGTGCCAGCAGCTTATTGGACACCGGGGAGCTGTTTTTT
TRBV27	TRBJ1-2	NA	NA	CASSRRDSNYGYTF	TGTGCCAGCAGCCGCCGGGACTCAAACTATGGCTACACCTTC
TRBV4-3	TRBJ2-2	TRBD1	once	CASSQNTGTANTGELFF	TGCGCCAGCAGCCAAAATACCGGGACAGCGAACACCGGGGAGCTGTTTTTT
TRBV5-6	TRBJ2-2	NA	once	CASRLSRGGRAGELFF	TGTGCCAGCAGGCTATCGAGGGGCGGAAGGGCCGGGGAGCTGTTTTTT
TRBV30	TRBJ1-1	NA	once	CAWSYREGTEAFF	TGTGCCTGGAGTTACAGGGAGGGTACTGAAGCTTTCTTT
TRBV18	TRBJ2-3	NA	NA	CASSSYMYSTDTQYF	TGTGCCAGCTCATCGTACATGTATAGCACAGATACGCAGTATTTT
TRBV7-9	TRBJ2-7	NA	few	CASSFDVGNYEQYF	TGTGCCAGCAGCTTCGACGTTGGAAACTACGAGCAGTACTTC
TRBV5-1	TRBJ2-4	NA	NA	CASSLALGVAKNIQYF	TGCGCCAGCAGCTTGGCCTTAGGGGTAGCCAAAAACATTCAGTACTTC
TRBV5-1	TRBJ2-7	NA	once	CASSLDPDTGEQYF	TGCGCCAGCAGCTTGGATCCGGACACGGGAGAGCAGTACTTC
TRBV6-1	TRBJ2-7	NA	NA	CASSEKPGYGEQYF	TGTGCCAGCAGTGAAAAACCAGGGTACGGCGAGCAGTACTTC
TRBV3-1/TRBV3-2	TRBJ2-2	TRBD2	once	CASSQVPSGGPGELFF	TGTGCCAGCAGCCAAGTCCCAAGCGGGGGCCCCGGGGAGCTGTTTTTT
TRBV6-5	TRBJ1-1	TRBD1	once	CASSYSSSGGDTEAFF	TGTGCCAGCAGTTACTCGAGTTCAGGGGGCGACACTGAAGCTTTCTTT
TRBV4-3	TRBJ1-6	NA	NA	CASSQEAGGYNSPLHF	TGCGCCAGCAGCCAAGAAGCGGGGGGATATAATTCACCCCTCCACTTT
TRBV2	TRBJ1-2	TRBD1	NA	CASSEALGQGAGSYGYTF	TGTGCCAGCAGTGAAGCGCTAGGACAGGGGGCCGGTAGCTATGGCTACACCTTC
TRBV5-1	TRBJ2-2	TRBD2	NA	CASLGTSGNTGELFF	TGCGCCAGCCTAGGGACTAGCGGGAACACCGGGGAGCTGTTTTTT
TRBV7-9	TRBJ2-7	TRBD2	NA	CASSLETSGSREQYF	TGTGCCAGCAGCTTGGAGACTAGCGGGAGTCGCGAGCAGTACTTC
TRBV10-3	TRBJ2-2	TRBD2	NA	CAISDWTSGSVGELFF	TGTGCCATCAGTGATTGGACTAGCGGGAGTGTCGGGGAGCTGTTTTTT
TRBV6-5	TRBJ1-2	TRBD1	NA	CASSYQGQGTYGYTF	TGTGCCAGCAGTTACCAAGGACAGGGAACCTATGGCTACACCTTC
TRBV6-5	TRBJ2-7	NA	NA	CASSYSGRYEQYF	TGTGCCAGCAGTTACTCTGGAAGATACGAGCAGTACTTC
TRBV7-6	TRBJ1-1	TRBD1	NA	CASSPQQGAFAEAFF	TGTGCCAGCAGCCCTCAACAGGGGGCTTTCGCTGAAGCTTTCTTT
TRBV3-1/TRBV3-2	TRBJ2-1	TRBD2	NA	CASSQGTSEYNEQFF	TGTGCCAGCAGCCAAGGGACTAGCGAGTACAATGAGCAGTTCTTC
TRBV4-3	TRBJ2-7	TRBD2	NA	CASSQGTSGIYEQYF	TGCGCCAGCAGCCAAGGGACTAGCGGGATATACGAGCAGTACTTC
TRBV29-1	TRBJ2-3	TRBD2	NA	CSVSISGSRGDTQYF	TGCAGCGTCTCAATTAGCGGGAGCAGGGGAGATACGCAGTATTTT
TRBV7-2	TRBJ1-4	NA	NA	CASSLNGRASNEKLFF	TGTGCCAGCAGCCTAAATGGGCGCGCTAGTAATGAAAAACTGTTTTTT
TRBV6-5	TRBJ1-1	TRBD1	once	CASSNPQGGHTEAFF	TGTGCCAGCAGTAACCCCCAGGGGGGTCACACTGAAGCTTTCTTT
TRBV4-2	TRBJ1-2	TRBD1	NA	CASSHTGQGGAQYGYTF	TGTGCCAGCAGCCACACGGGACAGGGAGGGGCTCAGTATGGCTACACCTTC
TRBV5-1	TRBJ2-1	TRBD2	NA	CASSLGGLAGYNEQFF	TGCGCCAGCAGCTTGGGGGGACTAGCGGGATACAATGAGCAGTTCTTC
TRBV20-1	TRBJ2-7	NA	NA	CSAGVEGLF	TGCAGTGCTGGGGTGGAGGGTTTATTC
TRBV7-2	TRBJ2-5	TRBD1	NA	CASRDGTGGATQYF	TGTGCCAGCAGAGATGGAACAGGGGGCGCGACCCAGTACTTC
TRBV3-1/TRBV3-2	TRBJ2-5	NA	NA	CASSQEDGFQETQYF	TGTGCCAGCAGCCAAGAGGACGGGTTCCAAGAGACCCAGTACTTC
TRBV30	TRBJ2-2	NA	NA	CAWGGRGELFF	TGTGCCTGGGGGGGACGCGGGGAGCTGTTTTTT
TRBV28	TRBJ2-1	TRBD1	NA	CASSGGQGRGEQFF	TGTGCCAGCAGTGGGGGACAGGGGAGGGGTGAGCAGTTCTTC
TRBV11-3	TRBJ2-7	TRBD1	NA	CASSGQGDEQYF	TGTGCCAGCAGTGGACAGGGGGACGAGCAGTACTTC
TRBV2	TRBJ2-6	NA	NA	CAKKGGGGANVLTF	TGTGCCAAAAAGGGGGGTGGTGGGGCCAACGTCCTGACTTTC
TRBV6-2/TRBV6-3	TRBJ2-1	NA	NA	CASSLIRQIYNEQFF	TGTGCCAGCAGCCTGATAAGACAGATCTACAATGAGCAGTTCTTC
TRBV11-2	TRBJ1-1	NA	NA	CASSLRGSAVF	TGTGCCAGCAGCTTAAGAGGGTCTGCAGTCTTT